This TCR beta chain is drawn from a study of cytomegalovirus exposure and HLA in healthy donors. V gave up 1 base and J gave up 1 base, with 10 bases separating them. From germline, CDR1 is SNHLY and CDR2 FYNNEI. The CDR3 spans 15 residues. PCR was performed using 60 Vbeta and 13 Jbeta primers. Some clones are missing from TCRdb's copy, which holds only in-frame ones; the method was immunoSEQ multiplex PCR. The sample lists 95,000 to 150,000 clones; around three quarters were seen once. Sequencing was performed on PBMCs. This clonotype was obtained from a human donor in good health. The chain employs TRBV2 and TRBJ2-5; D perhaps matches TRBD1 (5 bases). The CDR3 loop is CASSEGPGPQETQYF. DNA for the CDR3: TGTGCCAGCAGTGAAGGCCCAGGGCCCCAAGAGACCCAGTACTTC.